The 28 T cell receptor beta chains presented below share a single source sample, sequenced in a study of blood T cell repertoires in COVID-19. The protocol was immunoSEQ multiplex PCR, while the TCRdb copy is restricted to in-frame clones and leaves out a portion. The profile shows around 390,000 clones, around nine tenths of them singletons. The sequencing input was PBMCs or T cells enriched from blood (not recorded which). Receptor source: a woman aged 45-65 years who had recovered from COVID-19.

The rearrangement links TRBV7-9 to TRBJ1-1; D is uncertain. The CDR3 covers 15 residues. V was cut by 4 bases and J by 1 base, with 13 bases left in between. The germline gives CDR1 SEHNR, CDR2 FQNEAQ (reference sequence). CDR3 protein: CASSSIRGRNTEAFF. CDR3 nucleotides: TGTGCCAGCAGCTCGATCCGGGGAAGGAACACTGAAGCTTTCTTT.

V is TRBV4-2 and J is TRBJ2-5, with D possibly TRBD2 on 5 matching bases. CDR1 and CDR2 (germline): LGHNA, YNFKEQ. Trimming stripped 1 base from V and 5 bases from J, with 17 bases between. The CDR3 sequence is 16 residues long. CDR3 DNA: TGTGCCAGCAGCCAAGGAACTGGAGCGGTGGGGGAGACCCAGTACTTC. Translated, it gives CASSQGTGAVGETQYF.

This clone was counted once. The chain employs TRBV28 and TRBJ1-1, with a tentative D call TRBD1 (5 bases). CDR3 length: 16 residues. Deletions cut 7 bases from V and 2 bases from J, with 20 bases between. Germline V gene sequence: CDR1 MDHEN, CDR2 SYDVKM. CDR3 DNA: TGTGCCAGCACCCCTTCGGGGGGAGCTCCTAACACTGAAGCTTTCTTT. It specifies CASTPSGGAPNTEAFF.

V is TRBV3-1 (or the pseudogene TRBV3-2) and J is TRBJ1-2; 7 bases fit TRBD1. V shed 4 bases, J shed 8 bases, and the junction held 10 bases outside the gene matches. CDR1 and CDR2 from the germline V gene are LGHDT and YNNKEL (reference sequence). This CDR3 comprises 14 residues. The CDR3 loop reads CASSPSGQVGGYTF. The CDR3 bases are TGTGCCAGCAGCCCTTCCGGACAGGTCGGCGGCTACACCTTC.

The genes are TRBV5-8 and TRBJ1-6; D is ambiguous. This CDR3 comprises 14 residues. The V and J ends lost 1 base and 8 bases respectively, with 10 bases between them. The germline CDR1 and CDR2 sequences are SGHTS and YDEGEE. The CDR3 sequence: CASSLTGDDSPLHF. As DNA, the CDR3 is TGTGCCAGCAGCTTGACGGGTGACGATTCACCCCTCCACTTT.

The chain couples TRBV6-5 to TRBJ1-4; the D gene is possibly TRBD1 (5 bases). The CDR3 extends over 14 amino acids. Germline CDR1 MNHEY, CDR2 SVGAGI. Trimming stripped 6 bases from V and 9 bases from J, with 17 bases between. CDR3 coding DNA: TGTGCCAGCAGGCCGGGACTTCATGAACAAAAACTGTTTTTT. It specifies CASRPGLHEQKLFF.

The V gene is TRBV5-1, the J gene TRBJ2-7; 8 bases line up with TRBD1. J was trimmed by 3 bases and V by 5 bases; bases with no gene match: 13. This CDR3 contains 16 residues. Germline values: CDR1 SGHRS, CDR2 YFSETQ. The CDR3 DNA is TGCGCCAGCAGTTTAGAAGCCGGGACAGGAGACTACGAGCAGTACTTC. This encodes CASSLEAGTGDYEQYF.

J is TRBJ1-2 and V is TRBV7-9; tentatively, D is TRBD1 (5 bases). Trimming cost V 2 bases and J 8 bases, with 18 bases left between them. CDR1 and CDR2 from the germline V gene are SEHNR and FQNEAQ (reference sequence). The CDR3 is made up of 15 amino acids. The CDR3 region is CASSLNGRQGDGYTF. As DNA, the CDR3 is TGTGCCAGCAGCTTAAATGGTCGGCAGGGCGACGGCTACACCTTC.

The gene calls are TRBV7-8 and TRBJ1-3; 9 nucleotides align to TRBD1. Germline V lookup: CDR1 SGHVS, CDR2 FQNEAQ. With 5 bases clipped from V and 4 bases from J, the junction kept 6 bases outside the gene matches. The CDR3 is 15 residues long. The DNA for the CDR3 is TGTGCCAGCAGCGGACAGGGGATGGTAGGAAACACCATATATTTT. Translating it yields CASSGQGMVGNTIYF.

This clone appeared once. V is TRBV12-3 or TRBV12-4 and J is TRBJ1-3; no reliable D call. This CDR3 is built from 11 residues. With 4 bases removed from V and 8 bases from J, the gap between germline ends came to 6 bases. CDR3 amino acids: CASSSSYTIYF. The CDR3 DNA reads as TGTGCCAGCAGTTCGTCGTACACCATATATTTT.

This chain links TRBV6-2 or TRBV6-3 with TRBJ1-2; 10 bases match TRBD1. The CDR3 is made up of 15 amino acids. The V and J ends lost 5 bases and 7 bases, in that order; junction bases with no gene match: 10. Per the germline V gene, CDR1 is MNHEY and CDR2 is SVGEGT. The CDR3, as DNA: TGTGCCAGCAGTCCATTCCGACAGGGGGCGGCTGGCTACACCTTC. Its translation: CASSPFRQGAAGYTF.

The chain uses TRBV19 and TRBJ1-4; 8 bases align to TRBD1. V shed 7 bases, J shed 7 bases, and the junction held 8 bases outside the gene matches. The CDR3 runs to 14 residues. Germline V gives CDR1 LNHDA, CDR2 SQIVND (reference sequence). CDR3 in amino acids: CASTDQGAGEKLFF. The DNA for the CDR3 is TGTGCCAGTACCGACCAGGGGGCAGGTGAAAAACTGTTTTTT.

The J gene is TRBJ2-3, the V gene TRBV7-9, with D unclear. Germline CDR1 is SEHNR and CDR2 is FQNEAQ (reference sequence). The V end was cut by 5 bases, the J end by 0 bases, with 6 bases between. This CDR3 is 13 amino acids long. The DNA for the CDR3 is TGTGCCAGCAGCCCTCAGAGCACAGATACGCAGTATTTT. Encoded protein: CASSPQSTDTQYF.

The chain couples TRBV7-2 to TRBJ1-5, with D unclear. The CDR3 loop spans 13 amino acids. CDR1 and CDR2 from the germline V gene are SGHTA and FQGNSA. V lost 5 bases to trimming and J lost 10 bases, with 15 bases between them. The CDR3 DNA reads TGTGCCAGCAGCGGGGAGGGCGTAGATCCCCAGCATTTT. Its protein is CASSGEGVDPQHF.

The chain is built from TRBV6-2 or TRBV6-3 and TRBJ1-6; D unclear. Germline V CDR1 and CDR2: MNHEY, SVGEGT. There are 15 residues in the CDR3. V was clipped by 0 bases and J by 5 bases, with 8 bases between them. The CDR3: CASSYSAVNNSPLHF. The CDR3 DNA is TGTGCCAGCAGTTACTCGGCAGTAAATAATTCACCCCTCCACTTT.

The CDR3 region has the DNA TGTGCCAGCAGTGTGACTAGCGGGGGCCCAGATACGCAGTATTTT. This sequence encodes CASSVTSGGPDTQYF. The chain has TRBV2 and TRBJ2-3; 12 positions agree with TRBD2. V was pared by 4 bases and J by 4 bases, with 3 bases of the junction left unmatched. CDR3 size: 15 residues. Looked up from germline, CDR1 is SNHLY and CDR2 is FYNNEI.

The DNA of the CDR3 is TGTGCCAGCAGCCAAGATCTTTTCTATGGCTACACCTTC. As protein: CASSQDLFYGYTF. The J gene is TRBJ1-2, the V gene TRBV3-1 (or the pseudogene TRBV3-2); D is ambiguous. With 0 bases removed from V and 4 bases from J, the gap between germline ends came to 6 bases. Germline V lookup: CDR1 LGHDT, CDR2 YNNKEL (reference sequence). CDR3 length equals 13 residues.

The V gene is TRBV6-5, the J gene TRBJ1-1; 10 bases are shared with TRBD1. The CDR3 extends over 16 amino acids. Germline lookup yields CDR1 MNHEY and CDR2 SVGAGI. With 2 bases clipped from V and 1 base from J, the junction kept 4 bases outside the gene matches. The CDR3 reads CASSYDRGRRNTEAFF. Here the CDR3 DNA reads TGTGCCAGCAGTTACGACAGGGGGCGGAGGAACACTGAAGCTTTCTTT.

The gene calls are TRBV20-1 and TRBJ2-5; 11 bases map to TRBD2. After removal of 3 bases from V and 0 bases from J, the junction contained 6 bases not matched to a gene. The germline V gene encodes CDR1 DFQATT and CDR2 SNEGSKA (reference sequence). The CDR3 is made up of 16 amino acids. The CDR3 loop is CSASRTSGGNQETQYF. CDR3 nucleotide sequence: TGCAGTGCTAGTCGTACTAGCGGGGGTAACCAAGAGACCCAGTACTTC.

V is TRBV19 and J is TRBJ2-1; TRBD1 aligns across 7 bases. This CDR3 spans 15 amino acids. Trimming cost V 4 bases and J 0 bases; bases outside gene matches: 3. The germline gives CDR1 LNHDA, CDR2 SQIVND (reference sequence). CDR3 nucleotides: TGTGCCAGTAGTACCAGGGGGATCTCCTACAATGAGCAGTTCTTC. Translation gives CASSTRGISYNEQFF.

On this clone itself: Additional DNA sequences in this sample encode the identical CDR3. The rearrangement links TRBV25-1 to TRBJ1-3; D is unclear. The CDR3 is 11 residues long. V dropped 7 bases and J dropped 1 base, with 2 bases sitting between them. Germline assignment: CDR1 MGHDK and CDR2 SYGVNS. Here the CDR3 reads CASTSGNTIYF. The CDR3 bases are TGTGCCAGCACTTCTGGAAACACCATATATTTT.

This chain uses TRBV5-1 with TRBJ1-2; D gene unclear. V lost 1 base, J lost 4 bases, and 11 bases lay in between. The germline CDR1 and CDR2 sequences are SGHRS and YFSETQ. The CDR3 spans 14 residues. The CDR3 sequence is CASSLSGGSYGYTF. For the CDR3, the DNA is TGCGCCAGCAGCTTGTCGGGTGGAAGCTATGGCTACACCTTC.

This clone was counted once. This sequence joins TRBV18 and TRBJ1-5; D gene unclear. The CDR3 covers 14 residues. The V and J ends lost 1 base and 7 bases respectively, with 11 bases between them. In germline, CDR1 is KGHSH, CDR2 LQKENI. CDR3 residues: CASSPLSSYQPQHF. The DNA for the CDR3 is TGTGCCAGCTCACCACTTAGTAGTTACCAGCCCCAGCATTTT.

The genes are TRBV28 and TRBJ2-7; TRBD1 agrees at 7 bases. The junction had 14 bases not matched to a gene; V was cut back by 4 bases and J by 11 bases. CDR3 size: 14 residues. Looked up from germline, CDR1 is MDHEN and CDR2 is SYDVKM. The CDR3: CASSSAPSRGIEYF. As DNA, the CDR3 is TGTGCCAGCAGTTCTGCCCCCAGCAGGGGGATTGAGTACTTC.

The V call is TRBV5-1, the J call TRBJ2-1; TRBD1 might be the D (5 bases). Trimming pared 5 bases from V and 5 bases from J, leaving 14 bases between. In germline, CDR1 is SGHRS, CDR2 YFSETQ. There are 14 residues in the CDR3. The CDR3: CASSQGQHNNEQFF. DNA of the CDR3: TGCGCCAGCAGTCAGGGTCAGCACAACAATGAGCAGTTCTTC. The full variable domain, completed using reference TRBV5-1 and TRBJ2-1, is KAGVTQTPRYLIKTRGQQVTLSCSPISGHRSVSWYQQTPGQGLQFLFEYFSETQRNKGNFPGRFSGRQFSNSRSEMNVSTLELGDSALYLCASSQGQHNNEQFFGPGTRLTVL.

This chain links TRBV5-1 with TRBJ2-1, with 10 bases matching TRBD2. The CDR3 is 16 amino acids. Germline trimming cut 0 bases from V and 3 bases from J; bases unmatched to any gene: 3. CDR1 and CDR2 from the germline V gene are SGHRS and YFSETQ. CDR3 bases: TGCGCCAGCAGCTTGGATCGGACTAGCGGCTACAATGAGCAGTTCTTC. As protein: CASSLDRTSGYNEQFF.

The chain couples TRBV6-5 to TRBJ2-7; D gene uncertain. CDR3 size: 14 residues. CDR1 and CDR2 (germline): MNHEY, SVGAGI. V was trimmed by 0 bases and J by 3 bases, leaving 9 bases between them. CDR3: CASSYSPYDYEQYF. The CDR3 DNA reads TGTGCCAGCAGTTACTCTCCCTACGACTACGAGCAGTACTTC.

This clone appeared a few times. The chain is built from TRBV5-5 and TRBJ1-6; 8 bases align to TRBD1. V shed 0 bases, J shed 7 bases, and the junction held 9 bases outside the gene matches. CDR3 length equals 17 residues. CDR1 and CDR2 (germline): SGHKS, YYEKEE (reference sequence). CDR3 in amino acids: CASSLDLSGGYNSPLHF. CDR3 coding DNA: TGTGCCAGCAGCTTGGATTTGTCAGGGGGCTACAATTCACCCCTCCACTTT.